What follows are 2 T cell receptor beta chains derived from one specimen sequenced in a study of PD-1 blockade in classical Hodgkin lymphoma. No patient escaped relapse after autologous stem cell transplantation, and brentuximab vedotin exposure varied. The method was immunoSEQ multiplex PCR; TCRdb's version includes in-frame clones alone and lacks a portion of them. The repertoire includes tens of thousands of clones, roughly 89% of them detected once, and approximately 22% sits in the top ten. This specimen consisted of peripheral blood mononuclear cells (PBMCs), obtained at baseline. These receptors were collected from a human donor with classical Hodgkin lymphoma.

The J gene is TRBJ2-2, the V gene TRBV7-2; 10 bases fit TRBD1. This CDR3 contains 15 residues. Per the germline V gene, CDR1 is SGHTA and CDR2 is FQGNSA. With V trimmed by 6 bases and J by 0 bases, 1 base remained unmatched. The CDR3 loop is CASRTGGTNTGELFF. Here the CDR3 DNA reads TGTGCCAGCAGGACAGGGGGCACGAACACCGGGGAGCTGTTTTTT.

This chain joins TRBV7-2 and TRBJ2-3, with 8 bases aligning to TRBD2. The V gene end was trimmed by 5 bases and the J gene end by 14 bases; junction bases not matched to a gene: 6. Per germline, CDR1 SGHTA and CDR2 FQGNSA. The CDR3 contains 11 residues. CDR3 amino acids: CASSRAGALYF. CDR3 sequence (DNA): TGTGCCAGCAGCCGAGCGGGAGCTTTGTATTTT.